The T cell receptor beta chain described here comes from a study of blood T cells in healthy people across ages (dated by TCRdb to about 2015). Some background on the complete study: In model experiments, template switching captured roughly one uniquely barcoded TCR beta cDNA molecule for every two T cells. Two additional independent replicas of 1 million unique cDNA reads from the same blood draw were analyzed for two donors (one aged 18 to 30 and one aged 80 or older). To avoid experimental bias, donors of different ages were spread randomly across the sequencing lanes. The donors were divided into four age groups: young (average roughly 17 years), middle-aged (over 35), aged (approximately 59) and long-lived (about 79). Using deep sequencing normalized with unique cDNA molecular identifiers, the study measured how TCR beta repertoire diversity changes with age. Beyond this particular receptor, the publication reports: Observed TCR beta diversity per million T cells fell roughly linearly with age, and a significant reduction was already apparent by age around 40. Estimates of total diversity based on one million sequenced T cells were regarded as lower bounds and as underestimates. The CMV infection status of donors was not known, potentially confounding age-related changes in expanded clonotypes. Observed TCR beta diversity correlated strongly with the percentage of naive T cells measured by flow cytometry. Conclusive comparison of naive and antigen-experienced compartments was prevented by the profiling of bulk unsorted PBMCs. Compared with the aged group, the long-lived group had more naive CD4+ T cells, fewer expanded clones and increased TCR diversity, suggesting age selection.

Receptor amplification or capture employed 5' RACE. Instrument on record: Illumina HiSeq 2500. The second PCR ran for about 6 to 11 cycles and used a J-beta primer mix along with a sample-barcoded 5' primer. A template-switch 5' adaptor carrying 12 random nucleotides introduced a unique molecular identifier onto each TCR beta cDNA molecule. Each sample yielded at least 3 million CDR3-containing paired-end reads. The Mint cDNA synthesis kit, primed by a TRBC-specific oligonucleotide, was used to synthesize first-strand cDNA from all RNA. All cDNA was treated with uracil-DNA glycosylase and then went through a first 18-cycle PCR with the universal primers M1SS and BC2_uni_R. Under the source paper's analysis protocol: Normalization of each sample was performed by random selection of 1 million high-quality reads, each carrying a distinct molecular identifier. Instead of being binned into consensus sequences, reads that shared molecular identifiers were thrown out. MiTCR, set to a Q25 quality threshold and the strictest error-elimination algorithm, was used for CDR3 identification, clonotype clustering and error correction. A nonparametric unseen species model using Euler transformation provided a lower-bound estimate of total TCR beta diversity. TCRdb trimmed public reads at Q25 via fastp, called clones via MiXCR and kept in-frame beta chains. Each entry merges the rows of one CDR3 protein and shows their most common DNA and genes. Here the V and J calls rest on TCRdb's processing, not on the authors' analysis. Present in this sample are about 640,000 distinct CDR3 sequences, under 70% of which were seen just once. Of the sample, 30% to 40% is held by the ten largest clones.

This clonotype was found a few times. Its antigen remains unidentified. No qualities accompany the bases; no much larger clone lies one base away. The donors were roughly 40 Caucasian individuals from Russia, aged roughly 6 to 90 years, who were systemically healthy. About 9.1 milliliters of peripheral blood were collected from each donor into EDTA-treated Vacutainer tubes. Ficoll-Paque density-gradient centrifugation was used to isolate PBMCs, with at least 6.5 million per sample. Total RNA was extracted from PBMCs with Trizol reagent, with at least 6 micrograms obtained per sample. The percentages of naive CD45RAhigh/CD27high T cells were determined by flow cytometry on a PBMC aliquot from every donor. This TCR came from a man aged 55 to 69 in good health. Specimen: blood.

The nucleotide sequence is TGTGCCAGCAGCCAAGATTTGGACACCACCCTAGGAGGGGCCAACGTCCTGACTTTC. Protein translation: CASSQDLDTTLGGANVLTF. The chain links TRBV4-2 with TRBJ2-6; a tentative D call is TRBD1 (5 bases match). The germline V gene provides CDR1 LGHNA and CDR2 YNFKEQ. The CDR3 covers 19 residues, taking in both the cysteine and the phenylalanine. Only the CDR3 region is kept as DNA, spanning 57 bases read in frame from base 1. V lost 0 bases and J lost 4 bases; the stretch between them is 19 bases long.